This T cell receptor (beta chain) derives from a study of blood T cell repertoires in COVID-19. TCRdb's table, derived via immunoSEQ multiplex PCR, lists solely in-frame clones and lacks some. The sample has approximately 100,000 clones, approximately 90% seen once. The specimen was peripheral blood. The origin of this receptor is a human donor in a cohort sampled during active COVID-19.

The CDR3 bases are TGCGCCAGCAGCTTGGAATTTGGCGGGCGCATTCAGTACTTC. Its protein is CASSLEFGGRIQYF. The rearrangement uses TRBV5-1 and TRBJ2-4; a weak D match, TRBD2 (5 bases). The CDR3 contains 14 residues. Germline CDR1 is SGHRS and CDR2 is YFSETQ. V lost 0 bases, J lost 9 bases, and 13 bases lay in between. The full variable domain, its missing parts supplied by reference TRBV5-1 and TRBJ2-4, is KAGVTQTPRYLIKTRGQQVTLSCSPISGHRSVSWYQQTPGQGLQFLFEYFSETQRNKGNFPGRFSGRQFSNSRSEMNVSTLELGDSALYLCASSLEFGGRIQYFGAGTRLSVL.